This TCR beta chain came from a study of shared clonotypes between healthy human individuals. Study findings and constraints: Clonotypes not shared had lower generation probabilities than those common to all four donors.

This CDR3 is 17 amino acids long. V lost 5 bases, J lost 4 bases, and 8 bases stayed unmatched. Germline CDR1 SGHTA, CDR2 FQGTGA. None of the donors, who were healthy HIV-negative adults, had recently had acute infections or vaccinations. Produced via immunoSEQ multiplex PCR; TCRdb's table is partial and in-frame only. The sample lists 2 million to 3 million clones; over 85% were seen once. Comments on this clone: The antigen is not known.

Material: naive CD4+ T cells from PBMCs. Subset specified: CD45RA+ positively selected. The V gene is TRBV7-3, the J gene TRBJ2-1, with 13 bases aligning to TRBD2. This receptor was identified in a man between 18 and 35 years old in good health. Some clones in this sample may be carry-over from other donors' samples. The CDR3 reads CASSLRGTSGIYNEQFF. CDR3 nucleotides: TGTGCCAGCAGCCTACGGGGGACTAGCGGGATTTACAATGAGCAGTTCTTC.